These 11 T cell receptor beta chains share one sample of origin, sequenced in a study of T cell repertoires in cytomegalovirus infection. These TCRs are of unknown antigen specificity. Each CDR3 protein is one row after TCRdb ran MiXCR on the reads. The table includes roughly 310,000 distinct CDR3 sequences, approximately 32% detected once. Sample: cultured PBMCs, taken from culture after CMV antigen stimulation. These receptors were taken from a human donor in good health (CMV status not recorded). Some clones in this sample may be carry-over from other donors' samples.

This clonotype was counted a few times. This chain uses TRBV7-9 with TRBJ2-3; D possibly matches TRBD1 or TRBD2 (5 bases each). This CDR3 contains 15 residues. Germline assignment: CDR1 SEHNR and CDR2 FQNEAQ (reference sequence). The ends were cut back, 8 bases at V and 7 bases at J, with 22 bases in the middle. The chain's CDR3 is CASFHRDGLGNTQYF. The CDR3 nucleotides are TGTGCCAGCTTCCACCGGGACGGACTCGGTAATACGCAGTATTTT. Combining the CDR3 with reference TRBV7-9 and TRBJ2-3 gives the whole variable domain DTGVSQNPRHKITKRGQNVTFRCDPISEHNRLYWYRQTLGQGPEFLTYFQNEAQLEKSRLLSDRFSAERPKGSFSTLEIQRTEQGDSAMYLCASFHRDGLGNTQYFGPGTRLTVL.

The V gene is TRBV6-1, the J gene TRBJ1-3; D gene unclear. Germline assignment: CDR1 MNHNS and CDR2 SASEGT. Trimming pared 2 bases from V and 8 bases from J, leaving 4 bases between. This CDR3 contains 11 residues. The CDR3 here is CASSERDTIYF. The CDR3 DNA sequence: TGTGCCAGCAGTGAAAGGGACACCATATATTTT.

The chain combines TRBV9 with TRBJ2-3; TRBD2 is a possible D gene (6 bases). The CDR3 length is 13 residues. V was pared by 3 bases and J by 6 bases, with 11 bases between. Germline CDR1 is SGDLS and CDR2 is YYNGEE. The CDR3 nucleotides read TGTGCCAGCAGCGGGCCGGGGGTTGATACGCAGTATTTT. This codes for CASSGPGVDTQYF.

This clonotype came up a few times. V usage is TRBV5-6 and J usage is TRBJ1-5, with 9 nucleotides matching TRBD1. Unmatched junction bases numbered 8, after V lost 4 bases and J lost 3 bases. The CDR3 extends over 16 amino acids. CDR1 and CDR2 from the germline V gene are SGHDT and YYEEEE. CDR3 nucleotides: TGTGCCAGCAGCCCTAGGACAGGGGCCCACAATCAGCCCCAGCATTTT. Protein product: CASSPRTGAHNQPQHF.

In DNA form, the CDR3 reads TGTGCCAGCAGTTACCGGTGGCGGGGGACCTCCCAAGAGACCCAGTACTTC. Translation: CASSYRWRGTSQETQYF. V usage is TRBV12-3 or TRBV12-4 and J usage is TRBJ2-5; 7 nucleotides agree with TRBD2. Trimming took 4 bases from V and 1 from J; bases not matched to a gene: 12. The CDR3 runs to 17 residues.

The J gene is TRBJ2-7, the V gene TRBV7-8; possibly TRBD1 for D (6 bases). Germline CDR1 SGHVS, CDR2 FQNEAQ. V was clipped by 1 base and J by 5 bases, with 18 bases between them. The CDR3 length is 16 residues. The DNA of the CDR3 is TGTGCCAGCAGCTTAGACCGTGGACAGTTTAGGGACGAGCAGTACTTC. Protein sequence: CASSLDRGQFRDEQYF.

The chain is built from TRBV28 and TRBJ2-2; 8 bases align to TRBD2. Germline CDR1 is MDHEN and CDR2 is SYDVKM. The trim removed 3 bases at V and 6 bases at J, leaving 9 bases unmatched. The CDR3 consists of 16 residues. The CDR3 protein is CASSFPGTSRAGELFF. The DNA for the CDR3 is TGTGCCAGCAGTTTCCCCGGGACTAGTCGAGCCGGGGAGCTGTTTTTT.

This clonotype was observed a handful of times. V and J are TRBV19 and TRBJ2-5; the D gene is possibly TRBD1 (5 bases). V lost 4 bases to trimming and J lost 1 base, with 13 bases between them. CDR1 and CDR2 from the germline V gene are LNHDA and SQIVND (reference sequence). The CDR3 consists of 15 residues. CDR3 coding DNA: TGTGCCAGTAGTACCAAACGACAGCCCCAAGAGACCCAGTACTTC. This encodes CASSTKRQPQETQYF.

The chain employs TRBV7-2 and TRBJ2-1; 7 bases line up with TRBD2. The CDR3 is made up of 15 amino acids. Germline CDR1 SGHTA, CDR2 FQGNSA. Trimming cost V 10 bases and J 3 bases; bases outside gene matches: 12. CDR3 sequence (DNA): TGTGCCAAGCGACGGGCTAGCGGACTCTACAATGAGCAGTTCTTC. Its protein is CAKRRASGLYNEQFF.

CDR3 sequence (DNA): TGTGCCACCAGCACCAAGCGCGGGAATGAGCAGTTCTTC. Its protein is CATSTKRGNEQFF. The gene calls are TRBV15 and TRBJ2-1; tentative D call: TRBD2 (5 bases). The CDR3 runs 13 residues. Trimming pared 4 bases from V and 7 bases from J, leaving 11 bases between. Germline CDR1 is LNHNV and CDR2 is YYDKDF (reference sequence). Looking up the rest from reference TRBV15 and TRBJ2-1 gives the full variable domain: DAMVIQNPRYQVTQFGKPVTLSCSQTLNHNVMYWYQQKSSQAPKLLFHYYDKDFNNEADTPDNFQSRRPNTSFCFLDIRSPGLGDTAMYLCATSTKRGNEQFFGPGTRLTVL.

A few counts support this clonotype. The V gene is TRBV2, the J gene TRBJ2-7; 9 bases line up with TRBD1. The CDR3 is made up of 16 amino acids. Germline assignment: CDR1 SNHLY and CDR2 FYNNEI. Trimming at V came to 0 bases and at J to 5 bases, leaving 8 bases not matched to a gene. CDR3 loop: CASSEARRTGVHEQYF. As DNA, the CDR3 is TGTGCCAGCAGTGAAGCGCGAAGGACAGGGGTGCACGAGCAGTACTTC.